These 25 T cell receptor beta chains came from one sample sequenced in a study of blood T cell repertoires in COVID-19. Method: immunoSEQ multiplex PCR; TCRdb's copy keeps in-frame clones and lacks some. The data hold some 130,000 clones, with roughly 84% observed a single time. Sequencing was performed on peripheral blood. The receptors were gathered from a man between 60 and 75 years old with acute or convalescent COVID-19.

The chain is built from TRBV6-5 and TRBJ1-6; 7 nucleotides match TRBD1. Germline V CDR1 and CDR2: MNHEY, SVGAGI. This CDR3 contains 15 residues. After removal of 4 bases from V and 6 bases from J, the junction contained 6 bases not matched to a gene. The CDR3 DNA reads as TGTGCCAGCAGTTCCCGGGACAGCGTTAATTCACCCCTCCACTTT. Translating it yields CASSSRDSVNSPLHF.

This chain uses TRBV7-2 with TRBJ2-3; no clear D. V was shortened by 3 bases and J by 0 bases, with 4 bases between the two germline ends. The V gene's germline CDR1 is SGHTA and CDR2 FQGNSA. The CDR3 totals 13 residues. The DNA for the CDR3 is TGTGCCAGCAGCTTCCCTAGCACAGATACGCAGTATTTT. Protein product: CASSFPSTDTQYF.

This clone has a single count. The V and J genes are TRBV6-5 and TRBJ1-6; 7 bases line up with TRBD1. The germline CDR1 and CDR2 sequences are MNHEY and SVGAGI. The CDR3 has 15 amino acids. Unmatched junction bases numbered 6, after V lost 2 bases and J lost 8 bases. The CDR3 protein is CASSYTQGVDSPLHF. CDR3 in DNA: TGTGCCAGCAGTTACACTCAGGGGGTGGATTCACCCCTCCACTTT.

V usage is TRBV29-1 and J usage is TRBJ2-7; 7 positions match TRBD1. The germline gives CDR1 SQVTM, CDR2 ANQGSEA. The CDR3 consists of 13 residues. V lost 7 bases and J lost 3; bases outside the gene matches: 9. CDR3 DNA: TGCAGCGCCAAAGGGGACAGAGACTACGAGCAGTACTTC. As protein: CSAKGDRDYEQYF.

Of note for this clone: The same CDR3 can be traced to other DNA sequences in this sample. The CDR3 DNA sequence: TGTGCCAGCAGCCCAGACAGGGGGCTGACAGATACGCAGTATTTT. Amino acid sequence: CASSPDRGLTDTQYF. V is TRBV7-2 and J is TRBJ2-3; 10 bases map to TRBD1. Per the germline V gene, CDR1 is SGHTA and CDR2 is FQGNSA. V was clipped by 5 bases and J by 3 bases; unmatched bases: 5. This CDR3 has 15 residues.

This clone occurred a few times. The chain recombines TRBV28 with TRBJ2-3; D may be TRBD2 (6 bases). The CDR3 consists of 14 residues. The V gene's germline CDR1 is MDHEN and CDR2 SYDVKM. Trimming cost V 8 bases and J 11 bases, with 23 bases left between them. The chain's CDR3 is CASQTGTLESGQYF. CDR3 coding DNA: TGTGCCAGCCAGACCGGGACTTTGGAATCAGGGCAGTATTTT.

CDR3 bases: TGTGCCAGCAGCCGGAGTCAGTATGAAAAACTGTTTTTT. Translation gives CASSRSQYEKLFF. The rearrangement links TRBV14 to TRBJ1-4; D is undetermined. Germline CDR1 and CDR2: SGHDN and FVKESK. Trimming shortened V by 4 bases and J by 6 bases, and 9 bases separated the two germline ends. CDR3 length equals 13 residues.

This chain connects TRBV21-1 to TRBJ2-1; TRBD1, the table's D call, lacks a check against the DNA. TRBV21-1 is deemed a pseudogene. This CDR3 is 14 amino acids long. Here the CDR3 reads CASSIQKWHNEQFF. The CDR3 DNA sequence: TGTGCCAGCAGCATCCAGAAATGGCACAATGAGCAGTTCTTC.

V gene TRBV6-5 combines with J gene TRBJ2-7; D possibly corresponds to TRBD1 (5 bases). The CDR3 runs 14 residues. V was shortened by 5 bases and J by 3 bases, with 14 bases between the two germline ends. Germline assignment: CDR1 MNHEY and CDR2 SVGAGI. The CDR3 sequence: CASSPAKGHYEQYF. CDR3 bases: TGTGCCAGCAGTCCCGCGAAGGGGCACTACGAGCAGTACTTC.

This chain uses TRBV29-1 with TRBJ2-1, with 8 nucleotides matching TRBD2. There are 14 residues in the CDR3. J lost 7 bases, V lost 6 bases, and 11 bases had no gene match. Germline V gene sequence: CDR1 SQVTM, CDR2 ANQGSEA. CDR3 coding DNA: TGCAGCGTCTCCCGGACGGGAGGGGGAAATGAGCAGTTCTTC. Protein product: CSVSRTGGGNEQFF.

The rearrangement joins TRBV6-1 to TRBJ2-7; 9 nucleotides agree with TRBD1. The V and J ends lost 2 bases and 2 bases, in that order; junction bases with no gene match: 4. Germline V CDR1 and CDR2: MNHNS, SASEGT. The CDR3 consists of 15 residues. CDR3 coding DNA: TGTGCCAGCAGTGAATTCGGACAGGGGACCTACGAGCAGTACTTC. It translates to CASSEFGQGTYEQYF.

This chain links TRBV2 with TRBJ2-2; 8 bases match TRBD1. The ends lost 4 bases at V and 1 base at J; junction bases unmatched: 5. Germline loops: CDR1 SNHLY, CDR2 FYNNEI. This CDR3 has 16 residues. The CDR3 is CASSVRTGMNTGELFF. CDR3 in DNA: TGTGCCAGCAGTGTTAGGACAGGGATGAACACCGGGGAGCTGTTTTTT.

V gene TRBV7-9 combines with J gene TRBJ2-1; D is unclear. Germline CDR1 is SEHNR and CDR2 is FQNEAQ (reference sequence). This CDR3 is 13 amino acids long. The ends were cut back, 3 bases at V and 6 bases at J, with 9 bases in the middle. DNA of the CDR3: TGTGCCAGCAGCTTCGTGTCCCGCAATGAGCAGTTCTTC. As protein: CASSFVSRNEQFF.

This rearrangement joins TRBV11-2 to TRBJ2-5, with 9 bases identical to TRBD2. The CDR3 totals 14 residues. J lost 2 bases, V lost 5 bases, and 3 bases had no gene match. Germline CDR1 reads SGHAT; CDR2 reads FQNNGV. This CDR3 reads CASSPRGGQETQYF. DNA of the CDR3: TGTGCCAGCAGCCCGCGGGGGGGACAAGAGACCCAGTACTTC.

This clone was observed a single time. The rearrangement links TRBV15 to TRBJ2-3, with 7 bases matching TRBD2. V trimming: 3 bases; J trimming: 1 base; junction bases outside the gene matches: 4. The germline CDR1 and CDR2 sequences are LNHNV and YYDKDF (reference sequence). CDR3 length: 15 amino acids. The CDR3 DNA reads TGTGCCACCAGCAGTGGCGCGGGAGGCACAGATACGCAGTATTTT. Translating it yields CATSSGAGGTDTQYF.

The chain links TRBV5-1 to TRBJ2-6, with 7 positions matching TRBD2. J was trimmed by 4 bases and V by 0 bases; bases with no gene match: 4. CDR3 size: 16 residues. CDR1 and CDR2 (germline): SGHRS, YFSETQ. DNA for the CDR3: TGCGCCAGCAGCTTGGAGGGAGGGGCCGGGGCCAACGTCCTGACTTTC. This encodes CASSLEGGAGANVLTF.

V and J are TRBV7-9 and TRBJ2-7; D gene ambiguous. With 6 bases removed from V and 0 bases from J, the gap between germline ends came to 9 bases. The CDR3 contains 13 residues. Germline V CDR1 and CDR2: SEHNR, FQNEAQ (reference sequence). The CDR3 spells CASSPTASYEQYF. CDR3 in DNA: TGTGCCAGCAGTCCAACAGCCTCCTACGAGCAGTACTTC.

CDR3 loop: CASSLAGQVSNQPQHF. CDR3 nucleotides: TGTGCCAGCAGCTTAGCGGGACAGGTTAGCAATCAGCCCCAGCATTTT. J is TRBJ1-5 and V is TRBV7-8, with 8 nucleotides matching TRBD1. The V gene end was trimmed by 0 bases and the J gene end by 0 bases; junction bases not matched to a gene: 1. This CDR3 is 16 amino acids long. Germline lookup yields CDR1 SGHVS and CDR2 FQNEAQ.

The chain's CDR3 is CASSLTREDYNEQFF. As DNA, the CDR3 is TGCGCCAGCAGCTTGACTCGGGAAGACTACAATGAGCAGTTCTTC. The chain carries TRBV5-1 and TRBJ2-1; maybe TRBD2 (5 bases). This CDR3 spans 15 amino acids. Trimming shortened V by 1 base and J by 3 bases, and 11 bases separated the two germline ends. The germline V gene encodes CDR1 SGHRS and CDR2 YFSETQ.

In this sample, this clone turned up a few times. The chain couples TRBV5-1 to TRBJ1-1, with TRBD1 matching 7 bases. The CDR3 sequence is 16 residues long. Germline V gives CDR1 SGHRS, CDR2 YFSETQ. Trimming took 7 bases from V and 4 from J; bases not matched to a gene: 16. The CDR3 bases are TGCGCCAGCGCGGGCTTCGAAACGACAGGGACCACTGAAGCTTTCTTT. Its protein product is CASAGFETTGTTEAFF.

The chain recombines TRBV12-5 with TRBJ2-3; D unresolved. CDR1 is LGHNT, CDR2 FRNRAP, per germline. Trimming pared 5 bases from V and 1 base from J, leaving 16 bases between. The CDR3 sequence is 16 residues long. CDR3 bases: TGTGCTAGTGGTCCCCAGACGGGTGGAGGCACAGATACGCAGTATTTT. Translation: CASGPQTGGGTDTQYF. Full variable domain (remainder filled in from reference TRBV12-5 and TRBJ2-3): DARVTQTPRHKVTEMGQEVTMRCQPILGHNTVFWYRQTMMQGLELLAYFRNRAPLDDSGMPKDRFSAEMPDATLATLKIQPSEPRDSAVYFCASGPQTGGGTDTQYFGPGTRLTVL.

The chain recombines TRBV5-1 with TRBJ2-3; TRBD2 matches at 12 bases. The germline V gene has CDR1 SGHRS and CDR2 YFSETQ. The CDR3 has 16 residues. Germline trimming cut 4 bases from V and 9 bases from J; bases unmatched to any gene: 12. Here the CDR3 reads CASSPRTTSGGNTQYF. DNA for the CDR3: TGCGCCAGCAGCCCGAGAACCACTAGCGGGGGGAACACGCAGTATTTT.

The rearrangement links TRBV6-1 to TRBJ1-2; no clear D gene. V shed 5 bases and J shed 2 bases, with 9 bases lying between them. The CDR3 sequence is 13 residues long. CDR1 MNHNS and CDR2 SASEGT come from the germline V gene. The CDR3, as DNA: TGTGCCAGCAGTTCCCAACTCAACTATGGCTACACCTTC. Translated, it gives CASSSQLNYGYTF.

CDR3 nucleotides: TGTGCCAGCGGCGGACAGGAGACTCCCCCTGAAGCTTTCTTT. This codes for CASGGQETPPEAFF. The chain combines TRBV2 with TRBJ1-1; 7 bases match TRBD1. The CDR3 is made up of 14 amino acids. Germline-derived CDR1 and CDR2 are SNHLY and FYNNEI. J lost 6 bases, V lost 8 bases, and 12 bases had no gene match.

Concerning this clone itself: One junction end does not reproduce the germline sequence, and a read error may be involved. The chain has TRBV3-1 (or the pseudogene TRBV3-2) and TRBJ2-1, with TRBD2 identical over 11 bases. Germline assignment: CDR1 LGHDT and CDR2 YNNKEL (reference sequence). The CDR3 totals 15 residues. CDR3 loop: CASSQGVAGGGFGVF. DNA for the CDR3: TGTGCCAGCAGCCAAGGAGTAGCGGGAGGGGGTTTTGGGGTCTTC.